This T cell receptor (beta chain) was obtained from a study of cytomegalovirus exposure and HLA in healthy donors. The overall study: Counted in an early data release were tens of millions of unique TCRs from HLA-typed donors.

This clone occurred once. The antigen is undetermined. Study-wide results and caveats: Apparent HLA restriction characterized most CMV-associated TCR beta chains in a later analysis.

The PCR had 60 Vbeta and 13 Jbeta primers. Clones were sequenced by immunoSEQ multiplex PCR, and TCRdb holds only the in-frame ones, with some missing. The sample consists of over 55,000 clones, 80% to 90% of them appearing once. V lost 4 bases to trimming and J lost 5 bases; unmatched junction nucleotides: 17. Germline V CDR1 and CDR2: SEHNR, FQNEAQ (reference sequence). This CDR3 contains 18 residues. The material sequenced was PBMCs. The chain recombines TRBV7-9 with TRBJ2-1; TRBD2 agrees at 7 bases. The clonotype comes from a woman aged 30 to 39 in good health and CMV-seropositive. The CDR3 bases are TGTGCCAGCAGCTGGCCTCAACTGGAGGGAGGGCCGAACAATGAGCAGTTCTTC. Its translation: CASSWPQLEGGPNNEQFF.